These T cell receptor beta chains were read from a single sample in a study of blood T cell repertoires in COVID-19. Here immunoSEQ multiplex PCR was the method, and the copy in TCRdb shows in-frame clones only, minus some. The sample shows 120,000 to 150,000 clones, around 90% of them seen only once. The source material was peripheral blood. These receptor sequences come from a human donor in a cohort sampled during active COVID-19. Each CDR3 is given with its conserved first and last residue. Fields, in order: D gene, V gene, clone size, J gene, CDR3 DNA, CDR3 protein. D genes are given only for firm matches. Not every row has a clone size; where given, it reads once, few, many or a size class.

>.|TRBV15|few|TRBJ1-1
TGTGCCACCGCTGAGTTGGACACTGAAGCTTTCTTT
CATAELDTEAFF
>.|TRBV9|.|TRBJ2-5
TGTGCCAGCAGCGCGACGGAGGGAGAGACCCAGTACTTC
CASSATEGETQYF
>TRBD1|TRBV2|.|TRBJ2-7
TGTGCCATCTCCGGGACAGTCTACGAGCAGTACTTC
CAISGTVYEQYF
>TRBD2|TRBV7-7|.|TRBJ2-3
TGTGCCAGCAGCCCAGAGGGCCCACTAGCGGGAGGTACAGATACGCAGTATTTT
CASSPEGPLAGGTDTQYF
>.|TRBV2|.|TRBJ2-2
TGTGCCACCACCCCGGAGGCTACCGGGGAGCTGTTTTTT
CATTPEATGELFF
>TRBD2|TRBV5-4|.|TRBJ2-2
TGTGCCAGCAGGGGACTAGCGGGAGGGCTTGTCGGGGAGCTGTTTTTT
CASRGLAGGLVGELFF
>TRBD1|TRBV5-1|.|TRBJ2-7
TGCGCCAGCAGCGGCCGGACAGGGTACGAGCAGTACTTC
CASSGRTGYEQYF
>.|TRBV5-5|.|TRBJ1-4
TGTGCCAGCAGCTTGTGGCAATCTAATGAAAAACTGTTTTTT
CASSLWQSNEKLFF
>.|TRBV7-9|.|TRBJ1-2
TGTGCCAGCAGCTTTGGGGGAGGAGATGGCTACACCTTC
CASSFGGGDGYTF
>.|TRBV28|.|TRBJ1-1
TGTGCCAGCAGCCCAAATCAGGGGTTGAACACTGAAGCTTTCTTT
CASSPNQGLNTEAFF
>.|TRBV30|.|TRBJ1-2
TGTGCCTGGAGTGTTGAGGCTAACTATGGCTACACCTTC
CAWSVEANYGYTF
>.|TRBV12-3/TRBV12-4|.|TRBJ2-2
TGTGCCAGCAGTTCTCAGATCACCGGGGAGCTGTTTTTT
CASSSQITGELFF
>TRBD2|TRBV7-3|.|TRBJ2-1
TGTGCCAGCAGCCCTTTAGGCGGGAGTGCCGATGAGCAGTTCTTC
CASSPLGGSADEQFF
>TRBD2|TRBV5-6|few|TRBJ2-1
TGTGCCAGCAGCAGCTCGCGGGGGTGGGGTGAGCAGTTCTTC
CASSSSRGWGEQFF
>.|TRBV12-3/TRBV12-4|.|TRBJ2-1
TGTGCCAGCAGTTTACAGGGGAGCAATGAGCAGTTCTTC
CASSLQGSNEQFF
>.|TRBV6-5|once|TRBJ1-2
TGTGCCAGCAGTCTTATTCCAACAGGGCGCGGCTACACCTTC
CASSLIPTGRGYTF
>.|TRBV14|.|TRBJ2-2
TGTGCCAGCAGCCGGTACCGGGACTCCGGGGAGCTGTTTTTT
CASSRYRDSGELFF
>.|TRBV7-2|.|TRBJ2-3
TGTGCCAGCAGCATGACTACCGGGGGCACAGATACGCAGTATTTT
CASSMTTGGTDTQYF
>.|TRBV3-1/TRBV3-2|.|TRBJ1-2
TGTGCCAGCAGCCAGGGGGCGGTCTATGGCTACACCTTC
CASSQGAVYGYTF
>TRBD2|TRBV5-6|.|TRBJ2-1
TGTGCCAGCAGCGGACAGCGGGGGAATGAGCAGTTCTTC
CASSGQRGNEQFF
>.|TRBV21-1|.|TRBJ1-2
TGTGCCAGCAGCAAAGGCGGGGGGCTAGGGGGAAAGGCCGATTATGGCTACACCTTC
CASSKGGGLGGKADYGYTF
>TRBD2|TRBV29-1|.|TRBJ2-1
TGCAGCGTTGAGGCGGGAGCCGGTGAGCAGTTCTTC
CSVEAGAGEQFF
>TRBD2|TRBV11-2|.|TRBJ2-7
TGTGCCAGCAGTTTCTCTAGCGGGGGCTACGAGCAGTACTTC
CASSFSSGGYEQYF
>.|TRBV6-2/TRBV6-3|.|TRBJ1-5
TGTGCCAGCAGTTACTCCAGGGCCGGAGGCAATCAGCCCCAGCATTTT
CASSYSRAGGNQPQHF
>.|TRBV27|.|TRBJ1-3
TGTGCCAGCAGTCCGACAGAGCCTGGAAACACCATATATTTT
CASSPTEPGNTIYF
>.|TRBV5-6|.|TRBJ1-2
TGTGCCAGCAGCTCCCAGCAGGGATTCTTCTATGGCTACACCTTC
CASSSQQGFFYGYTF
>TRBD1|TRBV28|.|TRBJ2-4
TGTGCCAGCAGACCCCAGGGGGCGTTAGTAAACATTCAGTACTTC
CASRPQGALVNIQYF